These 19 T cell receptor beta chains came from one sample sequenced in a study of post-analysis software for immune sequencing data. No cognate antigen is known for these TCRs. TCR beta cDNA libraries had unique molecular identifiers. TCRdb used MiXCR to reprocess the PCR reads, holding one entry per CDR3 protein. Of 650,000 to 850,000 distinct CDR3 sequences in the sample, approximately 53% were seen once. Notes on the study in general: TRBV segments more frequent in patients than in controls numbered five and included TRBV5-6, TRBV5-1 and TRBV20-1.

What was sequenced was blood. These receptors came from a girl aged 5 to 17 with multiple sclerosis.

J is TRBJ1-1 and V is TRBV13, with D tentatively TRBD1 (6 bases). Trimming removed 2 bases at V and 6 bases at J, with 13 bases between. The CDR3 is 14 amino acids. Germline V gene data show CDR1 as PRHDT and CDR2 as FYEKMQ (reference sequence). The chain's CDR3 is CASSLRPGHAEAFF. The CDR3 region has the DNA TGTGCCAGCAGCTTACGCCCGGGACACGCTGAAGCTTTCTTT. The variable domain in full, with the rest retrieved from reference TRBV13 and TRBJ1-1, is AAGVIQSPRHLIKEKRETATLKCYPIPRHDTVYWYQQGPGQDPQFLISFYEKMQSDKGSIPDRFSAQQFSDYHSELNMSSLELGDSALYFCASSLRPGHAEAFFGQGTRLTVV.

J is TRBJ2-5 and V is TRBV7-6, with 16 bases lining up with TRBD2. Trimming took 1 base from V and 4 from J; bases not matched to a gene: 6. This CDR3 has 18 amino acids. Germline values: CDR1 SGHVS, CDR2 FNYEAQ. CDR3 nucleotide sequence: TGTGCCAGCAGCTTAGGGGGACTAGCGGGAGGGCTCGGAGAGACCCAGTACTTC. As protein: CASSLGGLAGGLGETQYF. Full variable domain (rest looked up from reference TRBV7-6 and TRBJ2-5): GAGVSQSPRYKVTKRGQDVALRCDPISGHVSLYWYRQALGQGPEFLTYFNYEAQQDKSGLPNDRFSAERPEGSISTLTIQRTEQRDSAMYRCASSLGGLAGGLGETQYFGPGTRLLVL.

The J gene is TRBJ2-5, the V gene TRBV20-1; 12 bases are a match to TRBD2. CDR3 length: 16 residues. V lost 6 bases, J lost 0 bases, and 8 bases stayed unmatched. Germline V gene lookup returns CDR1 DFQATT and CDR2 SNEGSKA (reference sequence). The CDR3 protein is CSAPRLAGANQETQYF. CDR3 in DNA: TGCAGTGCGCCCCGACTAGCGGGAGCTAACCAAGAGACCCAGTACTTC.

The chain recombines TRBV29-1 with TRBJ2-1; tentatively, D is TRBD2 (5 bases). Germline CDR1 is SQVTM and CDR2 is ANQGSEA. This CDR3 has 11 residues. Trimming took 8 bases from V and 3 from J, leaving 8 bases between them. Here the CDR3 reads CSPSNYNEQFF. The DNA for the CDR3 is TGCAGCCCTAGCAACTACAATGAGCAGTTCTTC.

This rearrangement joins TRBV12-3 or TRBV12-4 to TRBJ2-7; the match to TRBD2 covers 8 bases. Trimming cost V 3 bases and J 4 bases; bases outside gene matches: 8. This CDR3 region has 15 residues. The CDR3 region is CASSFYKRERYEQYF. In DNA, the CDR3 is TGTGCCAGCAGTTTTTACAAGCGGGAGAGGTACGAGCAGTACTTC.

The rearrangement joins TRBV20-1 to TRBJ2-7, with 7 nucleotides matching TRBD2. This CDR3 comprises 13 residues. The V gene's germline CDR1 is DFQATT and CDR2 SNEGSKA (reference sequence). Trimming took 6 bases from V and 2 from J; bases not matched to a gene: 7. In nucleotides, the CDR3 is TGCAGTGCCCCGGGGAGGGCTACCTACGAGCAGTACTTC. The encoded protein is CSAPGRATYEQYF.

The chain is built from TRBV6-1 and TRBJ2-1, with 8 bases fitting TRBD2. This CDR3 is built from 15 residues. J gave up 6 bases and V 6 bases, and 10 bases lay outside the gene matches. Per germline, CDR1 MNHNS and CDR2 SASEGT. Here the CDR3 reads CASRAPGTSSNEQFF. DNA for the CDR3: TGTGCCAGCAGGGCCCCCGGGACTAGTTCCAATGAGCAGTTCTTC.

The chain links TRBV3-1 to TRBJ2-5, with 13 nucleotides matching TRBD2. Losses at the gene ends were 4 bases for V and 3 bases for J; bases not matched to a gene: 5. CDR1 LGHDT and CDR2 YNNKEL come from the germline V gene (reference sequence). The CDR3 totals 16 residues. This CDR3 is CASSPTGLAGEETQYF. The CDR3 region has the DNA TGTGCCAGCAGCCCAACTGGACTAGCGGGAGAAGAGACCCAGTACTTC.

The rearrangement links TRBV10-3 to TRBJ1-2; 9 bases are shared with TRBD1. Germline-derived CDR1 and CDR2 are ENHRY and SYGVKD. J was trimmed by 0 bases and V by 10 bases; bases with no gene match: 9. The CDR3 covers 15 residues. The CDR3 is CATRDRDITNYGYTF. Written as DNA, the CDR3 is TGTGCCACTAGGGACAGGGACATCACTAACTATGGCTACACCTTC.

The chain joins TRBV12-3 or TRBV12-4 to TRBJ2-7, with 10 bases identical to TRBD1. V shed 3 bases and J 2 bases; nucleotides not matched to a gene: 4. This CDR3 region has 15 residues. CDR3 sequence reads: CASSLWGQGTYEQYF. The DNA for the CDR3 is TGTGCCAGCAGTTTGTGGGGACAGGGGACCTACGAGCAGTACTTC.

The rearrangement links TRBV7-9 to TRBJ1-1; TRBD1 might be the D (5 bases). V lost 2 bases and J 11 bases, leaving 12 bases between the germline ends. Germline V lookup: CDR1 SEHNR, CDR2 FQNEAQ (reference sequence). This CDR3 has 12 residues. The CDR3 spells CASSLSGYDAFF. The CDR3 nucleotides are TGTGCCAGCAGCTTATCAGGGTATGATGCTTTCTTT.

This clonotype occurred many times. The gene calls are TRBV7-2 and TRBJ2-7; D is undetermined. CDR3 length: 11 amino acids. The germline CDR1 and CDR2 sequences are SGHTA and FQGNSA. The V and J ends lost 5 bases and 10 bases respectively, with 12 bases between them. The DNA of the CDR3 is TGTGCCAGCAGCCCACTATTAGGACAGTACTTC. This sequence encodes CASSPLLGQYF.

The chain links TRBV20-1 to TRBJ2-5; 9 nucleotides align to TRBD1. The end of the DNA fits TRBJ2-7 better, so the J call may be wrong. Germline-derived CDR1 and CDR2 are DFQATT and SNEGSKA (reference sequence). The CDR3 length is 14 residues. The CDR3, as DNA: TGCAGTGCTAGCACCGGGACAGGGACCTACGAGCAGTACTTC. Residues: CSASTGTGTYEQYF.

V gene TRBV12-3 or TRBV12-4 combines with J gene TRBJ2-5, with TRBD2 matching 8 bases. The DNA end lines up better with TRBJ2-7; the J call may be wrong. The CDR3 is made up of 15 amino acids. CDR3 loop: CASSLPGRGGREQYF. CDR3 sequence (DNA): TGTGCCAGCAGTTTACCGGGTCGGGGGGGGCGCGAGCAGTACTTC.

This clonotype was observed a handful of times. The rearrangement joins TRBV29-1 to TRBJ1-2, with 7 nucleotides matching TRBD1. CDR3 size: 11 residues. The V gene's germline CDR1 is SQVTM and CDR2 ANQGSEA. With 4 bases clipped from V and 7 bases from J, the junction kept 3 bases outside the gene matches. The chain's CDR3 is CSVVGGRGYTF. Here the CDR3 DNA reads TGCAGCGTTGTAGGGGGCCGTGGCTACACCTTC. The entire variable domain, with the rest obtained from reference TRBV29-1 and TRBJ1-2, is as follows: SAVISQKPSRDICQRGTSLTIQCQVDSQVTMMFWYRQQPGQSLTLIATANQGSEATYESGFVIDKFPISRPNLTFSTLTVSNMSPEDSSIYLCSVVGGRGYTFGSGTRLTVV.

J is TRBJ1-2 and V is TRBV27; TRBD1 might be the D (5 bases). V lost 6 bases, J lost 1 base, and 24 bases lay in between. The CDR3 is made up of 18 amino acids. Germline CDR1 is MNHEY and CDR2 is SMNVEV (reference sequence). The CDR3 nucleotides read TGTGCCAGCAGGGTCCCCAGGGCCGGGGCTTCCCGTAACTATGGCTACACCTTC. It specifies CASRVPRAGASRNYGYTF.

This sequence joins TRBV29-1 and TRBJ2-1, with 8 bases matching TRBD2. The germline gives CDR1 SQVTM, CDR2 ANQGSEA. This CDR3 has 13 residues. V shed 4 bases, J shed 8 bases, and the junction held 7 bases outside the gene matches. The CDR3 protein is CSVVGRAVDEQFF. The CDR3 nucleotides read TGCAGCGTTGTCGGGAGGGCGGTCGATGAGCAGTTCTTC.

The chain has TRBV7-9 and TRBJ2-6; D unresolved. This CDR3 has 14 residues. Trimming left V 5 bases short and J 4 bases short, with 9 bases between. Germline CDR1 reads SEHNR; CDR2 reads FQNEAQ (reference sequence). The CDR3 sequence is CASSQRSGANVLTF. CDR3 sequence (DNA): TGTGCCAGCAGCCAACGATCCGGGGCCAACGTCCTGACTTTC.

This clonotype was seen only a few times. V usage is TRBV28 and J usage is TRBJ2-5, with a tentative D call TRBD2 (6 bases). The CDR3 totals 14 residues. From germline, CDR1 is MDHEN and CDR2 SYDVKM. Trimming cost V 7 bases and J 4 bases, with 16 bases left between them. CDR3 sequence reads: CASTPVSAGETQYF. In DNA, the CDR3 is TGTGCCAGCACCCCGGTCTCAGCGGGAGAGACCCAGTACTTC. The variable domain in full, with the rest retrieved from reference TRBV28 and TRBJ2-5, is DVKVTQSSRYLVKRTGEKVFLECVQDMDHENMFWYRQDPGLGLRLIYFSYDVKMKEKGDIPEGYSVSREKKERFSLILESASTNQTSMYLCASTPVSAGETQYFGPGTRLLVL.